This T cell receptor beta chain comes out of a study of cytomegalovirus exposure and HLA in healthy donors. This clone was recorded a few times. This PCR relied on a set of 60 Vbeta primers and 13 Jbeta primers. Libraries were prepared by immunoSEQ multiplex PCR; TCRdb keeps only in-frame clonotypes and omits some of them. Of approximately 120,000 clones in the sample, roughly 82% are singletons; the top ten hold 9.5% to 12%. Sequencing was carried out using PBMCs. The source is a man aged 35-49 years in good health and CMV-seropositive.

This chain's CDR3 is CASSPEGTYSYEQYF. The DNA of the CDR3 is TGTGCCAGCAGCCCCGAGGGCACCTACTCCTACGAGCAGTACTTC. V and J are TRBV7-6 and TRBJ2-7, with D possibly matching TRBD2 (5 bases). With 5 bases removed from V and 0 bases from J, the gap between germline ends came to 14 bases. From germline, CDR1 is SGHVS and CDR2 FNYEAQ. The CDR3 contains 15 residues. The whole variable domain, filled in from reference TRBV7-6 and TRBJ2-7, reads GAGVSQSPRYKVTKRGQDVALRCDPISGHVSLYWYRQALGQGPEFLTYFNYEAQQDKSGLPNDRFSAERPEGSISTLTIQRTEQRDSAMYRCASSPEGTYSYEQYFGPGTRLTVT.